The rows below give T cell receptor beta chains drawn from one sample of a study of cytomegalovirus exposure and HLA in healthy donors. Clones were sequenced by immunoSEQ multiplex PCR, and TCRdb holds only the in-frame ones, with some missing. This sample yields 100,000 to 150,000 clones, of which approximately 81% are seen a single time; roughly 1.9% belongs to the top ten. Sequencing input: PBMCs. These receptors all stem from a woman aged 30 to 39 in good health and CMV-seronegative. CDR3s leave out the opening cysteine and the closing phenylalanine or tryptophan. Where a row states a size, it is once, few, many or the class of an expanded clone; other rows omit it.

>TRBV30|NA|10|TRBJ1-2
AWMGGSGGYT
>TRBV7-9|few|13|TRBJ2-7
ASSLAQGSYYEQY
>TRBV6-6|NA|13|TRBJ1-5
ASSYSRPGGQPQH
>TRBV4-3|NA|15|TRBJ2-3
ASSPPGLVSSTDTQY
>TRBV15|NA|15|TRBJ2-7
ATSRDAPRKPLDEQY
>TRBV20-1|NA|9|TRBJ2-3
SAGLSDTQY
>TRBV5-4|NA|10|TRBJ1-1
ASSSLVGRAF
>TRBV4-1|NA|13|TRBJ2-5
ASSRLAGGLETQY
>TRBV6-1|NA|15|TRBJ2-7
ASRESWGQASSYEQY
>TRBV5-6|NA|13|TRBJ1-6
ASSFEGADNSPLH
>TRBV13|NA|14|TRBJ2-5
ASSLGERGRQETQY
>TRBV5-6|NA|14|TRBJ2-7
ASSFGLAGGTYEQY
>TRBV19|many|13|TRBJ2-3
ASSISRTATDTQY
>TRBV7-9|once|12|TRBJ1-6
ASSSGQAASPLH
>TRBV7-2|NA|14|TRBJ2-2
ASSLLAGANTGELF
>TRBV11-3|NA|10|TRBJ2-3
ASSHSLDTQY
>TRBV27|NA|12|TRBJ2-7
ASSSLLTAREQY
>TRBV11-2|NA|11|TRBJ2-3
ASSLGDTDTQY
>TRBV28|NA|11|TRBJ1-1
ASRSTVNTEAF
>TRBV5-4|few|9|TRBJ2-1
ASSRDNEQF
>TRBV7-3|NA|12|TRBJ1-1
ASSLMGQNTEAF
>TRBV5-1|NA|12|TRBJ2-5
ASSSTGIQETQY
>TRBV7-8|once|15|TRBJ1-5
ASSLVDRGFSNQPQH
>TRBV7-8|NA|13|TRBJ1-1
ASSLKAPISIGAF
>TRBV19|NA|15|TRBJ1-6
ASSMDRGSSYNSPLH
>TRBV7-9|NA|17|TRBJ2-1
ASSLVGGAGALSYNEQF
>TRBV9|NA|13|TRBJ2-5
ASSVGGGGRETQY